This TCR beta chain appears in the sequencing data of a study of T cell responses to AZD1222 COVID-19 vaccine. Clones were sequenced by immunoSEQ multiplex PCR, and TCRdb holds only the in-frame ones, with some missing. The sample yields roughly 24,000 clones, approximately 85% seen once. This CDR3 region has 16 residues. Germline V gene lookup returns CDR1 SGHTA and CDR2 FQGNSA. V trimming: 3 bases; J trimming: 4 bases; junction bases outside the gene matches: 8. The specimen was peripheral blood, collected 28 days after the second AZD1222 dose. This receptor was identified in an adult who received the AZD1222 COVID-19 vaccine. This rearrangement joins TRBV7-2 to TRBJ2-3, with 9 bases lining up with TRBD2. In DNA, the CDR3 is TGTGCCAGCAGCTTGCACGGAGCGGGGGGTGCAGATACGCAGTATTTT. Amino acid sequence: CASSLHGAGGADTQYF.